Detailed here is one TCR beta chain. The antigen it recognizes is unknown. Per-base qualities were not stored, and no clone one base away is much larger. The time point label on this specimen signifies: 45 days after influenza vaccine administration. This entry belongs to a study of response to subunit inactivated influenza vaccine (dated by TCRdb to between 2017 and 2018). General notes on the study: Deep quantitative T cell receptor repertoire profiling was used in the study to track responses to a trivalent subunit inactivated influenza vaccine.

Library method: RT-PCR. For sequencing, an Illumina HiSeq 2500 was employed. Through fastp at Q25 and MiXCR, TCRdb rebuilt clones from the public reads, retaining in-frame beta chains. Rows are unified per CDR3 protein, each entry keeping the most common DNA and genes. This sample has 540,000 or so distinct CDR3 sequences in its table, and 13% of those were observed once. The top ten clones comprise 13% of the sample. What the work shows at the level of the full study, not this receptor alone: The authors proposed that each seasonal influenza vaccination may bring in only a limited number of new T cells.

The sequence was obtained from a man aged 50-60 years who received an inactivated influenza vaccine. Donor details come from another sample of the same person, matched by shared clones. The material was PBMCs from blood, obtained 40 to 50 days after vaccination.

The CDR3 amino acid sequence is: CSARGMLAYNEQFF. In nucleotides, the sequence is TGCAGTGCTAGGGGTATGTTAGCCTACAATGAGCAGTTCTTC. The rearranged segments are TRBV20-1 and TRBJ2-1; confidence is insufficient to name the D gene. CDR1 and CDR2 were assigned from the germline V gene (reference sequence) as DFQATT and SNEGSKA. The V end loses 3 bases and the J end loses 2 bases, and a stretch of 11 bases separates them. There are 14 amino acids in the CDR3, from cysteine to phenylalanine inclusive. The entry retains the CDR3 DNA only, 42 bases that are in frame from base 1.